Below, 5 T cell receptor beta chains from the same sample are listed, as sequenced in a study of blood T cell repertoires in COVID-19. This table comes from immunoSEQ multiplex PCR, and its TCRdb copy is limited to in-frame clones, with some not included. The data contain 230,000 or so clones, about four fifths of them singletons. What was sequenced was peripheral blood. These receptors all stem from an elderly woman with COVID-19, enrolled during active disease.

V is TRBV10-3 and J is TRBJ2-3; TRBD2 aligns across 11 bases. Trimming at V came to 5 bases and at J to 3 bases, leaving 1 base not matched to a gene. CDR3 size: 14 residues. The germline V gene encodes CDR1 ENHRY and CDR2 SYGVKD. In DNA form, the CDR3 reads TGTGCCATCAGTTCTAGCGGGGGGACAGATACGCAGTATTTT. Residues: CAISSSGGTDTQYF.

Here the CDR3 reads CASSLVGLMNTEAFF. The CDR3 bases are TGTGCCAGCAGCCTGGTGGGGCTAATGAACACTGAAGCTTTCTTT. The chain recombines TRBV7-2 with TRBJ1-1, with a tentative D call TRBD1 (5 bases). V lost 5 bases, J lost 0 bases, and 13 bases lay in between. The CDR3 runs 15 residues. Germline V CDR1 and CDR2: SGHTA, FQGNSA.

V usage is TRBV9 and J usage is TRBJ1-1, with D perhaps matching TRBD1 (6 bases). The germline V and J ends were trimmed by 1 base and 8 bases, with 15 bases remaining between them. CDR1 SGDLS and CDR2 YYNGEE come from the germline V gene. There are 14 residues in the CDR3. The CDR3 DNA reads TGTGCCAGCAGCGTAAGTTCGCCGGGGACAGAAGCTTTCTTT. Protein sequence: CASSVSSPGTEAFF. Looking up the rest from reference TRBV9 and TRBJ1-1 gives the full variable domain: DSGVTQTPKHLITATGQRVTLRCSPRSGDLSVYWYQQSLDQGLQFLIQYYNGEERAKGNILERFSAQQFPDLHSELNLSSLELGDSALYFCASSVSSPGTEAFFGQGTRLTVV.

The CDR3 bases are TGTGCCAGCAGCCCTGAACTCACCGGGGCCTACGAGCAGTACTTC. Its protein product is CASSPELTGAYEQYF. The chain recombines TRBV27 with TRBJ2-7, with D tentatively TRBD2 (5 bases). CDR3 length: 15 residues. Between the trimmed V and J ends, which lost 6 bases and 2 bases, there was a span of 17 bases. The germline V gene has CDR1 MNHEY and CDR2 SMNVEV (reference sequence).

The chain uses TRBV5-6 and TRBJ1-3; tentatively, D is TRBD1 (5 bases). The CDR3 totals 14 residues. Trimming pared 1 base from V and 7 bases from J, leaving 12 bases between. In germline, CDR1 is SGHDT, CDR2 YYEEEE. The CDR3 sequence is CASSLNRLGNTIYF. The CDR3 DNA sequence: TGTGCCAGCAGCTTGAACAGGCTTGGGAACACCATATATTTT.